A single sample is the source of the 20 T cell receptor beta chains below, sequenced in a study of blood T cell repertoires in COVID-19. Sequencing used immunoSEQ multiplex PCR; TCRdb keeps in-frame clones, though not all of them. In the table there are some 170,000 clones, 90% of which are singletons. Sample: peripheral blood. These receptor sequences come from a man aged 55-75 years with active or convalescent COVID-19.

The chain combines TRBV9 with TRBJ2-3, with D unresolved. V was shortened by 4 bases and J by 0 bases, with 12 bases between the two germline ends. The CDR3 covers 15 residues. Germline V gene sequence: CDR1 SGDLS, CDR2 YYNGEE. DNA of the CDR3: TGTGCCAGCAGCCCTCGGGTTCTTAGCACAGATACGCAGTATTTT. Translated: CASSPRVLSTDTQYF.

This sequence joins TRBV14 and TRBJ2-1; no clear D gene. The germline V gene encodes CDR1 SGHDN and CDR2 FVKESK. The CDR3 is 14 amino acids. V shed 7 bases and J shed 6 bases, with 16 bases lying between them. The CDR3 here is CASMITNAANEQFF. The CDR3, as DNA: TGTGCCAGCATGATAACGAACGCGGCCAATGAGCAGTTCTTC.

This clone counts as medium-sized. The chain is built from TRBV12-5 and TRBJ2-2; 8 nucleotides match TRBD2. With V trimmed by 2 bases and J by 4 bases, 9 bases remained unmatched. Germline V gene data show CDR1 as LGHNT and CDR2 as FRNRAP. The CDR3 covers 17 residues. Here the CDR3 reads CASGLPPGLAGTGELFF. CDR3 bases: TGTGCTAGTGGTTTGCCCCCGGGGCTAGCGGGCACCGGGGAGCTGTTTTTT.

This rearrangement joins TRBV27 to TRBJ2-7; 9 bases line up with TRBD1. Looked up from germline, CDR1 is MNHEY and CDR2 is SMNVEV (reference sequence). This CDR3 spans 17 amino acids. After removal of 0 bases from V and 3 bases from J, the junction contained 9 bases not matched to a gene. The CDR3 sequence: CASSLSSGQGPYYEQYF. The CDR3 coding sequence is TGTGCCAGCAGTTTATCTTCGGGACAGGGACCTTACTACGAGCAGTACTTC.

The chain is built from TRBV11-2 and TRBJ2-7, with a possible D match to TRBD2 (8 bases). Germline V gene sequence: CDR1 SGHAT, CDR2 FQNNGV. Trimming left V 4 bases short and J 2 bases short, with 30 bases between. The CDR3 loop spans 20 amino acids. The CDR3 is CASSSEGYYRGGQSPYEQYF. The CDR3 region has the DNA TGTGCCAGCAGCTCAGAAGGGTATTATCGGGGGGGACAGAGCCCCTACGAGCAGTACTTC.

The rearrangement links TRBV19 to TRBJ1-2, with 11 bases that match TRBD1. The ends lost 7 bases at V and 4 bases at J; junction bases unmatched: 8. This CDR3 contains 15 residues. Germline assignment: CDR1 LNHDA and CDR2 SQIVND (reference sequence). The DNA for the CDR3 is TGTGCCAGTACCAGGGACAGGGGGAGTCTCTATGGCTACACCTTC. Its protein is CASTRDRGSLYGYTF.

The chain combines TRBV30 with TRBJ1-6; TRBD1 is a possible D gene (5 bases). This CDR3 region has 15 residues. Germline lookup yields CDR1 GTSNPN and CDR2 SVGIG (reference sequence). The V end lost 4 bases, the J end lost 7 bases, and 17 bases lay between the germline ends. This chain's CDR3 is CAWKVAGRRNSPLHF. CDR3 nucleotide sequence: TGTGCCTGGAAGGTAGCGGGACGCAGAAATTCACCCCTCCACTTT.

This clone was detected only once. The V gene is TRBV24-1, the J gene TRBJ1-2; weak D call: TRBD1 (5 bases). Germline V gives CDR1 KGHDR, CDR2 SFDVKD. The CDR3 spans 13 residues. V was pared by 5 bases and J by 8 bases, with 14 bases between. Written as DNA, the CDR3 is TGTGCCACCAGTGGAGGACATTCGGCGGGCTACACCTTC. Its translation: CATSGGHSAGYTF.

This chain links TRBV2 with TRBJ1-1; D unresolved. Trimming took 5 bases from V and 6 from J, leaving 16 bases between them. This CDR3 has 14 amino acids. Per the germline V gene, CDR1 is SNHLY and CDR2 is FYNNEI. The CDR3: CASSLTGMRPEAFF. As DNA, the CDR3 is TGTGCCAGCAGTCTGACGGGGATGAGACCTGAAGCTTTCTTT.

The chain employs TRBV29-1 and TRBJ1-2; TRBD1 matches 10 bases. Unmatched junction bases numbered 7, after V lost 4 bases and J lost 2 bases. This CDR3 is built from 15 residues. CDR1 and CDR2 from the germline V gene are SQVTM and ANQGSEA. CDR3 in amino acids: CSVGSGTGENYGYTF. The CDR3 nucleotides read TGCAGCGTTGGGTCCGGGACAGGGGAAAACTATGGCTACACCTTC.

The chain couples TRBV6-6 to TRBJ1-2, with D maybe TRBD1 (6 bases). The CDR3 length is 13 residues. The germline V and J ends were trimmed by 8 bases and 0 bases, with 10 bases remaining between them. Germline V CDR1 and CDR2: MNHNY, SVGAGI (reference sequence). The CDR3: CASLQGTNYGYTF. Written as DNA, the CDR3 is TGTGCCAGCCTTCAGGGGACTAACTATGGCTACACCTTC.

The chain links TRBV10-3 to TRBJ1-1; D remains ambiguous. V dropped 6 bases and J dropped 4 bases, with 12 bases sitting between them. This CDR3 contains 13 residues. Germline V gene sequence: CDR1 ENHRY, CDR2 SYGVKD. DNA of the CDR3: TGTGCCATCAGAGAAAGGGAGAGCACTGAAGCTTTCTTT. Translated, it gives CAIRERESTEAFF.

Here the CDR3 reads CASSTGTAGETQYF. Written as DNA, the CDR3 is TGCGCCAGCAGCACAGGGACAGCGGGAGAGACCCAGTACTTC. The rearrangement links TRBV5-1 to TRBJ2-5; TRBD1 is a possible D gene (7 bases). This CDR3 comprises 14 residues. The germline CDR1 and CDR2 sequences are SGHRS and YFSETQ. V was shortened by 4 bases and J by 4 bases, with 14 bases between the two germline ends.

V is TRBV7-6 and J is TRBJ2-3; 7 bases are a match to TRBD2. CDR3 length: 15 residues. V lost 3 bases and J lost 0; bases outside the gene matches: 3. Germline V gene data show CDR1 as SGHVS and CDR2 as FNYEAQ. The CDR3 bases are TGTGCCAGCAGCTTGGGTAGCGGGAGCACAGATACGCAGTATTTT. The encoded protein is CASSLGSGSTDTQYF.

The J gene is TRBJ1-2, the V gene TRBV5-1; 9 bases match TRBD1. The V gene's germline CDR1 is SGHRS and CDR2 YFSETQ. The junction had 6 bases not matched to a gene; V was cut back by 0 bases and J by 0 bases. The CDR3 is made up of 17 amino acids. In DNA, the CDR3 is TGCGCCAGCAGCTTGGGACAGGGGGGCCCCCCTAACTATGGCTACACCTTC. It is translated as CASSLGQGGPPNYGYTF.

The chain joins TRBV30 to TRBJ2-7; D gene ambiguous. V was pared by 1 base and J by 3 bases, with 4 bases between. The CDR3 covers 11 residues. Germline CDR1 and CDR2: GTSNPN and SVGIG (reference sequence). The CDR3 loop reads CAWSAGYEQYF. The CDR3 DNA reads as TGTGCCTGGAGTGCCGGCTACGAGCAGTACTTC.

The CDR3 nucleotides are TGTGCCAGCTCACCCCGGGAGGTGAACACTGAAGCTTTCTTT. Amino acid sequence: CASSPREVNTEAFF. V and J are TRBV18 and TRBJ1-1; D gene unclear. V dropped 3 bases and J dropped 0 bases, with 8 bases sitting between them. The CDR3 length is 14 residues. Germline loops: CDR1 KGHSH, CDR2 LQKENI.

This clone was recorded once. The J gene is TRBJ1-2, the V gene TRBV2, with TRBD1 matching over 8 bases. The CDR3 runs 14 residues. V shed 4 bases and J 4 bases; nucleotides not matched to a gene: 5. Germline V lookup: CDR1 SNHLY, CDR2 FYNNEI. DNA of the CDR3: TGTGCCAGCAGTGCAGAACAGGGGGTCTATGGCTACACCTTC. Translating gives CASSAEQGVYGYTF.

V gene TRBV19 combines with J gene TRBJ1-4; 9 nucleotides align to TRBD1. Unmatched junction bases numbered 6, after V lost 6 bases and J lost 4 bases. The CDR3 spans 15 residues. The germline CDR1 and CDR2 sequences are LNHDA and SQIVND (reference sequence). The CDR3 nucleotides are TGTGCCAGTAGGGACAGGGGCGGAAGTAATGAAAAACTGTTTTTT. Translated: CASRDRGGSNEKLFF. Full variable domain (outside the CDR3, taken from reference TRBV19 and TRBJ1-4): DGGITQSPKYLFRKEGQNVTLSCEQNLNHDAMYWYRQDPGQGLRLIYYSQIVNDFQKGDIAEGYSVSREKKESFPLTVTSAQKNPTAFYLCASRDRGGSNEKLFFGSGTQLSVL.

DNA of the CDR3: TGTGCCAGCTCAGCGGATTACTATGGCACCGGGGAGCTGTTTTTT. This codes for CASSADYYGTGELFF. The chain combines TRBV18 with TRBJ2-2; no clear D. Trimming shortened V by 5 bases and J by 4 bases, and 14 bases separated the two germline ends. This CDR3 has 15 amino acids. CDR1 and CDR2 (germline): KGHSH, LQKENI.